These 13 T cell receptor beta chains were sequenced from one sample in a study of CD8+CD57+ T cells in acquired aplastic anemia. Template material for TCR beta VDJ and CDR3 profiling consisted of genomic DNA. From the reads, TCRdb called clonotypes with MiXCR, one entry per CDR3 protein. This table holds about 120,000 distinct CDR3 sequences, about 40% found once. Before being chosen for sequencing, patients had shown CD8+CD57+ cell expansion by flow cytometry. Input material: sorted CD4+, CD8+, or CD8+CD57+ T cells (not recorded which) from PBMCs. Receptors originate from a human donor with aplastic anemia.

The rearrangement uses TRBV19 and TRBJ1-2; TRBD1 agrees at 8 bases. V was pared by 5 bases and J by 2 bases, with 7 bases of the junction left unmatched. The CDR3 runs to 15 residues. Per germline, CDR1 LNHDA and CDR2 SQIVND (reference sequence). CDR3 amino acids: CASSPGQGGNYGYTF. CDR3 DNA: TGTGCCAGTAGTCCCGGACAGGGTGGGAACTATGGCTACACCTTC.

This clonotype was observed at least ten times. The rearrangement joins TRBV24-1 to TRBJ1-1; D is possibly TRBD1 (6 bases). V was cut by 5 bases and J by 4 bases, with 19 bases left in between. The germline gives CDR1 KGHDR, CDR2 SFDVKD. The CDR3 runs 16 residues. As DNA, the CDR3 is TGTGCCACCAGTGCTAGTAGGGGGGGACCTGGCACTGAAGCTTTCTTT. Protein product: CATSASRGGPGTEAFF.

This clonotype was seen ten or more times. The chain employs TRBV5-1 and TRBJ1-2, with a weak D call TRBD1 (5 bases). Trimming pared 5 bases from V and 5 bases from J, leaving 25 bases between. In germline, CDR1 is SGHRS, CDR2 YFSETQ. The CDR3 loop spans 17 amino acids. Here the CDR3 reads CASRPAGGGTDTYGYTF. The CDR3 coding sequence is TGCGCCAGCAGACCCGCTGGAGGTGGGACCGATACTTATGGCTACACCTTC.

This clonotype was seen ten or more times. The chain recombines TRBV4-3 with TRBJ2-1; D call uncertain. The CDR3 loop spans 13 amino acids. Trimming took off 0 bases at V and 6 bases at J, with 6 bases between the two ends. CDR1 and CDR2 (germline): LGHNA, YSLEER. The CDR3 here is CASSQEVGNEQFF. The CDR3 DNA is TGCGCCAGCAGCCAAGAAGTAGGCAATGAGCAGTTCTTC.

This clonotype was found a few times. The V gene is TRBV15, the J gene TRBJ2-5; 8 bases fit TRBD1. The CDR3 consists of 14 residues. After removal of 1 base from V and 5 bases from J, the junction contained 3 bases not matched to a gene. CDR1 is LNHNV and CDR2 is YYDKDF in the germline V gene (reference sequence). The CDR3 nucleotides read TGTGCCACCAGCAGAGGACAGGGGTCGGAGACCCAGTACTTC. Protein product: CATSRGQGSETQYF. Combining the CDR3 with reference TRBV15 and TRBJ2-5 gives the whole variable domain DAMVIQNPRYQVTQFGKPVTLSCSQTLNHNVMYWYQQKSSQAPKLLFHYYDKDFNNEADTPDNFQSRRPNTSFCFLDIRSPGLGDTAMYLCATSRGQGSETQYFGPGTRLLVL.

This clonotype was counted many times. The genes are TRBV20-1 and TRBJ2-2, with D unclear. CDR3 length equals 13 residues. V gave up 6 bases and J gave up 0 bases, with 8 bases separating them. The germline V gene encodes CDR1 DFQATT and CDR2 SNEGSKA (reference sequence). Written as DNA, the CDR3 is TGCAGTGCGGTAACACCGAACACCGGGGAGCTGTTTTTT. Translated, it gives CSAVTPNTGELFF.

This clonotype was seen repeatedly, ten times or more. V is TRBV20-1 and J is TRBJ2-5, with D possibly being TRBD2 (5 bases). Trimming pared 7 bases from V and 4 bases from J, leaving 16 bases between. This CDR3 comprises 13 residues. CDR1 is DFQATT, CDR2 SNEGSKA, per germline (reference sequence). The CDR3 DNA sequence: TGCAGTGTAACAGCGGTACTCGGAGAGACCCAGTACTTC. This translates into CSVTAVLGETQYF.

CDR3 bases: TGTGCCAGCAGCAAAAGACAGGGGAGTTACGCAGATACGCAGTATTTT. Its protein is CASSKRQGSYADTQYF. The rearrangement uses TRBV4-2 and TRBJ2-3; 8 bases match TRBD1. V shed 5 bases, J shed 4 bases, and the junction held 11 bases outside the gene matches. From germline, CDR1 is LGHNA and CDR2 YNFKEQ. The CDR3 is 16 residues long.

This clonotype was seen repeatedly, ten times or more. The chain is built from TRBV6-1 and TRBJ2-3; 9 nucleotides align to TRBD1. The CDR3 consists of 14 residues. V trimming: 4 bases; J trimming: 4 bases; junction bases outside the gene matches: 3. From germline, CDR1 is MNHNS and CDR2 SASEGT. CDR3 amino acids: CASSADRGADTQYF. CDR3 nucleotide sequence: TGTGCCAGCAGTGCGGACAGGGGAGCAGATACGCAGTATTTT.

This clonotype was detected only a few times. The chain has TRBV4-2 and TRBJ1-3, with D possibly TRBD1 on 5 matching bases. This CDR3 contains 17 residues. The V end lost 4 bases, the J end lost 0 bases, and 16 bases lay between the germline ends. Per germline, CDR1 LGHNA and CDR2 YNFKEQ. CDR3 in DNA: TGTGCCAGCAGCCCGGACACCGGGACGAGCTCTGGAAACACCATATATTTT. Translated, it gives CASSPDTGTSSGNTIYF.

In its sample, this clonotype was seen many times. This sequence joins TRBV19 and TRBJ2-1; unclear D gene. This CDR3 is built from 14 residues. V lost 2 bases to trimming and J lost 4 bases, with 9 bases between them. Germline-derived CDR1 and CDR2 are LNHDA and SQIVND (reference sequence). This chain's CDR3 is CASSISLIYNEQFF. The CDR3, as DNA: TGTGCCAGTAGTATATCGCTTATATACAATGAGCAGTTCTTC.

This chain connects TRBV24-1 to TRBJ2-7; 12 nucleotides match TRBD2. Trimming took 7 bases from V and 3 from J; bases not matched to a gene: 6. There are 15 residues in the CDR3. Germline CDR1 KGHDR, CDR2 SFDVKD. CDR3 protein: CATRGLAGKNYEQYF. CDR3 coding DNA: TGTGCCACCAGGGGACTAGCGGGTAAGAACTACGAGCAGTACTTC.

This clonotype occurred many times. The chain links TRBV11-3 to TRBJ2-5; the D gene could be TRBD1 or TRBD2 (5 bases each). V dropped 3 bases and J dropped 4 bases, with 12 bases sitting between them. The germline gives CDR1 SGHNT, CDR2 YENEEA. This CDR3 is 14 amino acids long. CDR3 sequence reads: CASSLGPGRETQYF. The CDR3 DNA reads as TGTGCCAGCAGCTTGGGGCCAGGGAGAGAGACCCAGTACTTC.